This record looks at one T cell receptor (beta chain) sequence and its context. Grouping used clinical history reported by participants in a survey and questionnaire. The CDR3 has 14 residues. Between the trimmed V and J ends, which lost 4 bases and 9 bases, there was a span of 17 bases. Germline V gene data show CDR1 as SGHRS and CDR2 as YFSETQ. This specimen belongs to a study of blood T cell repertoires in COVID-19. In the study overall: Sources were T cells, B-cell-depleted T cells, or PBMCs; the material itself was cDNA or gDNA.

Clones were sequenced by immunoSEQ multiplex PCR, and TCRdb holds only the in-frame ones, with some missing. The table shows roughly 270,000 clones, with about four fifths occurring only once. The chain uses TRBV5-1 and TRBJ2-1, with D uncertain. The sample taken for sequencing was PBMCs or T cells enriched from blood (not recorded which). The sequence was obtained from a man in his forties or fifties who had been exposed to COVID-19. The chain's CDR3 is CASSPTEVGPEQFF. The DNA for the CDR3 is TGCGCCAGCAGCCCCACCGAGGTTGGTCCTGAGCAGTTCTTC.